The 15 T cell receptor beta chains listed next were all sequenced from one sample in a study of vaccination effects on CD4 cells after COVID-19. The method was immunoSEQ multiplex PCR; TCRdb's version includes in-frame clones alone and lacks a portion of them. The repertoire consists of under 40,000 clones, with 70% to 85% occurring once and the leading ten covering roughly 2%. Their target antigens are unknown. Sequencing in the ViraFEST assay came after antigen-specific CD4+ T cells had been expanded with viral peptide pools, which were used to stimulate PBMC. The culture ran for 9 to 11 days, and then CD4+ T cells were isolated. As their vaccination, participants received two doses of either BNT162b2 or mRNA-1273. Sequences were derived from CD4+ T cells from PBMCs cultured with HCoV-NL63 spike peptides, sampled after COVID-19 vaccination. The origin of the receptors is a human donor who received a COVID-19 vaccine. Some clones in this sample may be carry-over from other donors' samples.

The chain is built from TRBV6-5 and TRBJ1-4; tentatively, D is TRBD1 (5 bases). The V gene's germline CDR1 is MNHEY and CDR2 SVGAGI. The CDR3 length is 14 residues. V lost 2 bases and J 7 bases, leaving 11 bases between the germline ends. CDR3 sequence (DNA): TGTGCCAGCAGTTACGGGACGGTGGGTGAAAAACTGTTTTTT. Translating it yields CASSYGTVGEKLFF.

This CDR3 reads CASTNGGSSVGYTF. The DNA of the CDR3 is TGTGCCAGCACAAACGGAGGCTCTTCTGTTGGCTACACCTTC. This chain connects TRBV6-5 to TRBJ1-2; D gene ambiguous. Germline V lookup: CDR1 MNHEY, CDR2 SVGAGI. Deletions cut 7 bases from V and 7 bases from J, with 19 bases between. The CDR3 consists of 14 residues.

The V gene is TRBV2, the J gene TRBJ1-3; possibly TRBD1 for D (5 bases). CDR3 length: 19 amino acids. Germline CDR1 SNHLY, CDR2 FYNNEI. Trimming removed 4 bases at V and 1 base at J, with 23 bases between. CDR3 DNA: TGTGCCAGCAGTGTTCGGCAGGGCCACCGCAATTTATCTGGAAACACCATATATTTT. This sequence encodes CASSVRQGHRNLSGNTIYF.

This rearrangement joins TRBV5-1 to TRBJ1-1, with D possibly matching TRBD1 (5 bases). Germline assignment: CDR1 SGHRS and CDR2 YFSETQ. The CDR3 totals 15 residues. V was clipped by 0 bases and J by 0 bases, with 9 bases between them. Here the CDR3 reads CASSLVGDLNTEAFF. The CDR3 DNA is TGCGCCAGCAGCTTGGTTGGGGACCTGAACACTGAAGCTTTCTTT. The full variable domain, completed using reference TRBV5-1 and TRBJ1-1, is KAGVTQTPRYLIKTRGQQVTLSCSPISGHRSVSWYQQTPGQGLQFLFEYFSETQRNKGNFPGRFSGRQFSNSRSEMNVSTLELGDSALYLCASSLVGDLNTEAFFGQGTRLTVV.

Only one count was recorded for this clone. The chain couples TRBV12-5 to TRBJ1-1; D is possibly TRBD1 (6 bases). Germline V gene sequence: CDR1 LGHNT, CDR2 FRNRAP. CDR3 length equals 13 residues. The V gene lost 0 bases and the J gene lost 5 bases, with 7 bases spanning the gap. In DNA form, the CDR3 reads TGTGCTAGTGGTTTGGTAAGGGGGACTGAAGCTTTCTTT. Translation: CASGLVRGTEAFF.

This clone appeared once. This sequence joins TRBV5-4 and TRBJ2-3, with no clear D. V lost 0 bases, J lost 1 base, and 12 bases lay in between. The CDR3 sequence is 16 residues long. CDR1 is SGHNT and CDR2 is YYREEE in the germline V gene (reference sequence). CDR3 sequence (DNA): TGTGCCAGCAGCTTGGTAGGTAGGGAAGGCACAGATACGCAGTATTTT. Residues: CASSLVGREGTDTQYF.

The J gene is TRBJ1-2, the V gene TRBV18; 9 nucleotides agree with TRBD1. The germline gives CDR1 KGHSH, CDR2 LQKENI. V was pared by 5 bases and J by 5 bases, with 12 bases of the junction left unmatched. The CDR3 is 16 amino acids. The CDR3 loop is CASSSGTGIFGYGYTF. The DNA of the CDR3 is TGTGCCAGCTCATCCGGGACAGGGATTTTCGGGTATGGCTACACCTTC. Together with reference TRBV18 and TRBJ1-2, the CDR3 gives the full variable domain: NAGVMQNPRHLVRRRGQEARLRCSPMKGHSHVYWYRQLPEEGLKFMVYLQKENIIDESGMPKERFSAEFPKEGPSILRIQQVVRGDSAAYFCASSSGTGIFGYGYTFGSGTRLTVV.

This chain joins TRBV5-5 and TRBJ1-6, with D perhaps matching TRBD1 (6 bases). The germline V and J ends were trimmed by 0 bases and 16 bases, with 14 bases remaining between them. There are 13 residues in the CDR3. CDR1 is SGHKS, CDR2 YYEKEE, per germline (reference sequence). CDR3 loop: CASSLADRSRLHF. The CDR3 DNA reads as TGTGCCAGCAGCTTGGCCGACAGGTCCCGTCTCCACTTT.

The V call is TRBV19, the J call TRBJ2-2; the D is unclear. The CDR3 contains 15 residues. V was clipped by 5 bases and J by 6 bases, with 16 bases between them. In germline, CDR1 is LNHDA, CDR2 SQIVND (reference sequence). The CDR3 nucleotides read TGTGCCAGTAGTCTCGGCGTCGGATTGGCCGGGGAGCTGTTTTTT. Encoded protein: CASSLGVGLAGELFF.

The chain couples TRBV11-2 to TRBJ1-2; 10 bases align to TRBD1. The V gene end was trimmed by 2 bases and the J gene end by 8 bases; junction bases not matched to a gene: 5. Germline CDR1 reads SGHAT; CDR2 reads FQNNGV. The CDR3 is 14 amino acids. CDR3 nucleotide sequence: TGTGCCAGCAGCTTAACGACAGGGGGCGGAGGCTACACCTTC. Encoded protein: CASSLTTGGGGYTF.

This chain links TRBV3-1 (or the pseudogene TRBV3-2) with TRBJ1-3, with D perhaps TRBD1 (6 bases). Germline V CDR1 and CDR2: LGHDT, YNNKEL (reference sequence). The germline V and J ends were trimmed by 9 bases and 6 bases, with 15 bases remaining between them. The CDR3 is 13 amino acids. In nucleotides, the CDR3 is TGTGCCAGTACACCGGGACACCAAAACACCATATATTTT. It specifies CASTPGHQNTIYF.

The V gene is TRBV7-2, the J gene TRBJ2-3; 13 positions agree with TRBD2. Germline V gene data show CDR1 as SGHTA and CDR2 as FQGNSA. There are 15 residues in the CDR3. Germline trimming cut 6 bases from V and 3 bases from J; bases unmatched to any gene: 3. The CDR3 here is CASRGLAGKTDTQYF. The CDR3 DNA is TGTGCCAGCAGGGGACTAGCGGGGAAAACAGATACGCAGTATTTT.

The chain is built from TRBV19 and TRBJ2-3; weak D call: TRBD2 (5 bases). Per the germline V gene, CDR1 is LNHDA and CDR2 is SQIVND (reference sequence). V was pared by 4 bases and J by 0 bases, with 11 bases between. The CDR3 has 15 amino acids. The DNA of the CDR3 is TGTGCCAGTAGTAGTCAGACGGGGAGCACAGATACGCAGTATTTT. Amino acid sequence: CASSSQTGSTDTQYF. Full variable domain (outside the CDR3, taken from reference TRBV19 and TRBJ2-3): DGGITQSPKYLFRKEGQNVTLSCEQNLNHDAMYWYRQDPGQGLRLIYYSQIVNDFQKGDIAEGYSVSREKKESFPLTVTSAQKNPTAFYLCASSSQTGSTDTQYFGPGTRLTVL.

This clone has a single count. This chain uses TRBV6-5 with TRBJ2-3; no definite D call. Trimming removed 5 bases from V and 4 bases from J, with 7 bases in between. Germline CDR1 reads MNHEY; CDR2 reads SVGAGI. This CDR3 has 12 amino acids. The CDR3 nucleotides read TGTGCCAGCAGTCCCACTGCAGATACGCAGTATTTT. It codes for CASSPTADTQYF.

CDR3 DNA: TGTGCCAGCAGACCGACCGACAGGGAAAGGAACACTGAAGCTTTCTTT. Its protein is CASRPTDRERNTEAFF. This chain links TRBV14 with TRBJ1-1; 7 bases map to TRBD1. The germline gives CDR1 SGHDN, CDR2 FVKESK. V gave up 6 bases and J gave up 1 base; unmatched junction bases: 11. The CDR3 has 16 amino acids.